The 3 T cell receptor beta chains below all came from one sample that was sequenced in a study of circulating and synovial CD4+ cells in juvenile arthritis (dated by TCRdb to between 2014 and 2016). The library was prepared using the immunoSEQ multiplex PCR assay. Entries here come from immuneACCESS through TCRdb and include only in-frame sequences with V and J called. Some clones fail to appear in such tables; in the studies checked, an unresolved V gene covers under half of the shortfall, and the cause of the remainder is unknown. The table for this sample lists about 36,000 clones; 90% to 95% of them were counted only once. The top ten constitute roughly 0.7% of the sample. Sample: CD4+ T cells from blood. Receptors were obtained from a human donor with juvenile idiopathic arthritis.

The chain combines TRBV5-4 with TRBJ2-5, with TRBD2 matching 8 bases. This CDR3 is built from 13 residues. Germline CDR1 SGHNT, CDR2 YYREEE (reference sequence). Unmatched junction bases numbered 7, after V lost 7 bases and J lost 5 bases. In DNA form, the CDR3 reads TGTGCCAGCGTCGGGGGGGCCCAGGAGACCCAGTACTTC. It specifies CASVGGAQETQYF.

The chain recombines TRBV7-2 with TRBJ2-1; 8 bases agree with TRBD1. The CDR3 contains 17 residues. Germline values: CDR1 SGHTA, CDR2 FQGNSA. V was pared by 1 base and J by 4 bases, with 9 bases of the junction left unmatched. CDR3 amino acids: CASSLVRGQGRYNEQFF. DNA for the CDR3: TGTGCCAGCAGCTTAGTAAGAGGACAGGGTAGGTACAATGAGCAGTTCTTC.

This chain uses TRBV5-1 with TRBJ1-1, with D tentatively TRBD1 (6 bases). Trimming left V 3 bases short and J 4 bases short, with 16 bases between. From germline, CDR1 is SGHRS and CDR2 YFSETQ. This CDR3 is 15 amino acids long. CDR3 amino acids: CASSSTGPRGTEAFF. CDR3 DNA: TGCGCCAGCAGCTCGACAGGTCCCCGGGGCACTGAAGCTTTCTTT.